Detailed here is one TCR delta chain. The specificity of this receptor is unknown. This likely stems from a read error, as it lies one base from a far larger clone. The data derive from a study of gamma-delta T cells after stem cell transplantation (dated by TCRdb to 2015 to 2016). Reading from cysteine to phenylalanine, the CDR3 counts 14 amino acids. The CDR3 DNA has 42 bases and is translated from base 1. Via the germline V gene, CDR1 is GEAIGNYY and CDR2 EKD. Library preparation was by RT-PCR. TCRdb names Illumina MiSeq as the instrument used. TCRdb reran clone calling on the public reads with CATT; rows sharing one DNA sequence were then combined. The sample profile shows approximately 3,000 delta-chain clones; approximately 28% of them were found once. 20% to 25% of the sample comes from the top ten.

Sequenced sample: gamma-delta T cells. The source of this sequence is a human donor. It is not recorded whose cells these are; they may come from a transplant donor. Rearrangement joined TRDV2 to TRDJ1, and TRDD3 aligns with 8 junction nucleotides. The DNA sequence reads TGTGCCTGTGTCGTACTGGGGGCCGACGATAAACCCATCTTT. Translated, this gives CACVVLGADDKPIF.